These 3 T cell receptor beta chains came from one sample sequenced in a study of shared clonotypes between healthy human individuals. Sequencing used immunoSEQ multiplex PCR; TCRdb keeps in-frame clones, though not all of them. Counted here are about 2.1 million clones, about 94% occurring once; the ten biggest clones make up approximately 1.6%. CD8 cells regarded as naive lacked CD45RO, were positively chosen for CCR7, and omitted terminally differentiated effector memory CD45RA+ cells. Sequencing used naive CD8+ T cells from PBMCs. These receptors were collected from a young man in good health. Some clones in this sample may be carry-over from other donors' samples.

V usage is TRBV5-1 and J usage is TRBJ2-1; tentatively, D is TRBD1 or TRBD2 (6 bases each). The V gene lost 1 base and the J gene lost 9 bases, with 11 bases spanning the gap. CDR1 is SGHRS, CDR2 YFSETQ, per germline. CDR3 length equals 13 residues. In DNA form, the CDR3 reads TGCGCCAGCAGCTTGAACGGGGGCGGTGAGCAGTTCTTC. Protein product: CASSLNGGGEQFF.

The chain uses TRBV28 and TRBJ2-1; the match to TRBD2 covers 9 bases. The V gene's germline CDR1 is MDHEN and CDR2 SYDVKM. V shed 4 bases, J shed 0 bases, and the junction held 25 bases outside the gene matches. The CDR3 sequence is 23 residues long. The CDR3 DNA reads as TGTGCCAGCAGTTCATCCGGGACTAGCTCAAAATCCCAACTGGAAAGCTCCTACAATGAGCAGTTCTTC. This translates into CASSSSGTSSKSQLESSYNEQFF.

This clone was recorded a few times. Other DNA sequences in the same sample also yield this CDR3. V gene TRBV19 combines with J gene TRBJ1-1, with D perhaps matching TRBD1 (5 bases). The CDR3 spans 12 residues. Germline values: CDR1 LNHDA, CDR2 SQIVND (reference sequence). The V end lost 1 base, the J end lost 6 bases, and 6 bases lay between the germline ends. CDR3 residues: CASSIGGAEAFF. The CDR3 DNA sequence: TGTGCCAGTAGTATAGGGGGGGCTGAAGCTTTCTTT.